These T cell receptor beta chains were read from a single sample in a study of blood T cells in healthy people across ages. In TCRdb, the 5' RACE reads were re-called with MiXCR into one record per CDR3 protein. This table has 800,000 to 950,000 distinct CDR3 sequences, approximately 32% appearing once. This same sample was also part of a study on T cells of mothers and their children.

Sequencing used blood. All receptors come from a middle-aged woman in good health. CDR3s include the opening cysteine and the closing phenylalanine or tryptophan.

v_call cdr3_aa
TRBV29-1 CSAQGGGKNIQYF
TRBV12-3/TRBV12-4 CASSSWGLEETQYF
TRBV10-3 CAISDPYSQKNTEAFF
TRBV9 CASSAGMGATNEKLFF
TRBV14 CASSQDMSDGQQYF
TRBV24-1 CATSDSFGGEQYF
TRBV20-1 CSARGALDTQYF
TRBV7-2 CASSLDTVSGEQYF
TRBV4-1 CASSQLLAGGRETQYF
TRBV5-1 CASSLDRGWDGYTF
TRBV20-1 CSAKAGGGETQYF
TRBV20-1 CSARELTGELWTNQPQHF
TRBV7-9 CASSSYRGTAQNTEAFF
TRBV6-1 CASSGPGGGLSSYNSPLHF
TRBV5-1 CASSSGLAGGTNTGELFF
TRBV7-6 CASSLDVSNSAGVTEAFF
TRBV9 CASSVVGTENTEAFF
TRBV5-1 CASSKGTVDSYEQYF
TRBV20-1 CSARDSTSAKETQYF
TRBV12-3/TRBV12-4 CASSSGGDNQPQHF